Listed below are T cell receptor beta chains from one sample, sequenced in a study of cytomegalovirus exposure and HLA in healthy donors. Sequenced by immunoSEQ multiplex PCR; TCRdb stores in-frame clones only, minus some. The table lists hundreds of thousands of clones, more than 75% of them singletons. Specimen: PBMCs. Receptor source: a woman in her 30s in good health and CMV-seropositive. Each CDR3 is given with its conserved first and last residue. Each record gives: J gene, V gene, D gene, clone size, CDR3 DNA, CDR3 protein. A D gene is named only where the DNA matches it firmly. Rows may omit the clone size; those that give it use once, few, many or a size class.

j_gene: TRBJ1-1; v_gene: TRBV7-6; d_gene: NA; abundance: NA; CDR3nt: TGTGCCAGCAGCTTAGGCAGCTTTCAGGGTGAAGCTTTCTTT; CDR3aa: CASSLGSFQGEAFF
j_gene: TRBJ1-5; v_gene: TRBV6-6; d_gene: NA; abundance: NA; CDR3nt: TGTGCCAGCACAACAGTGCAGAGTCAGCCCCAGCATTTT; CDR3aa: CASTTVQSQPQHF
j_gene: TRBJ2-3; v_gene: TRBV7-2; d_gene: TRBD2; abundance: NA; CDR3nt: TGTGCCAGCAGCTTGGCGACTAGCGGGAGGGCCAGGGATACGCAGTATTTT; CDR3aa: CASSLATSGRARDTQYF
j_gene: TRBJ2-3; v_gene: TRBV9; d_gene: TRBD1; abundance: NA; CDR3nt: TGTGCCAGCAGCGTAGAACCCGGGACAGGGTTGGATACGCAGTATTTT; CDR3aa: CASSVEPGTGLDTQYF
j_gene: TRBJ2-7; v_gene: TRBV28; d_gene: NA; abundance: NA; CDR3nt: TGTGCCAGCAGTTTAAGGGCGGAGGTTGAGGGCGAGCAGTACTTC; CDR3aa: CASSLRAEVEGEQYF
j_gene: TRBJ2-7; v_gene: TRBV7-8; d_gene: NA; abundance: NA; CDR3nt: TGTGCCAGCAGCCCTCCCCGCGGGTTGGGCTCCTACGAGCAGTACTTC; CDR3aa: CASSPPRGLGSYEQYF
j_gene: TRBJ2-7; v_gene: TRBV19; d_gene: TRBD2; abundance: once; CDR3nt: TGTGCCAGTAGTAATCTGGGAGGGAACGAGCAGTACTTC; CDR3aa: CASSNLGGNEQYF
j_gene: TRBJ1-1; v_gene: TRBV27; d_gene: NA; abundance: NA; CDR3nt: TGTGCCAGCAGTTCCCAGTCTTTCTTTGTTGAAGCTTTCTTT; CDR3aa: CASSSQSFFVEAFF
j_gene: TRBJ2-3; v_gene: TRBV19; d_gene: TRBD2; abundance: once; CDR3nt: TGTGCCAGTAGTGCGACTAGCGGGAACACAGATACGCAGTATTTT; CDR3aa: CASSATSGNTDTQYF
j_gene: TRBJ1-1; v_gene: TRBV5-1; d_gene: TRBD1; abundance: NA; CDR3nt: TGCGCCAGCAGCAGCCAGGGGGCGAACACTGAAGCTTTCTTT; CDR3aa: CASSSQGANTEAFF
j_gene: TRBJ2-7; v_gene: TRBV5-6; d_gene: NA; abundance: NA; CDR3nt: TGTGCCAGCAGCTTGGAGGGGGTATACGAGCAGTACTTC; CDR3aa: CASSLEGVYEQYF
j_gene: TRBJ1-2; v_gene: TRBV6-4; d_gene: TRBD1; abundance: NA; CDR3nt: TGTGCCAGCACCCCAGGACAGGGTTACTATGGCTACACCTTC; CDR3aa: CASTPGQGYYGYTF
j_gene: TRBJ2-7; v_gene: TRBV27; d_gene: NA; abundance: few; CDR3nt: TGTGCCAGCAGTGTAGGGGCCCGTTACGAGCAGTACTTC; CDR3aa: CASSVGARYEQYF
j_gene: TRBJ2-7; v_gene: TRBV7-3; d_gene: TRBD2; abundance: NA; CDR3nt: TGTGCCAGCAGCTTATTCCCCACTATAGCGGGAAGTTCCTACGAGCAGTACTTC; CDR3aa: CASSLFPTIAGSSYEQYF
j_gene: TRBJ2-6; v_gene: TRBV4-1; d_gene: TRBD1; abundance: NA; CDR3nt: TGCGCCAGCAGCCAAACCCCGGGACAGGGGGCGTTACTCAGGGGGGCCAACGTCCTGACTTTC; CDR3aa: CASSQTPGQGALLRGANVLTF
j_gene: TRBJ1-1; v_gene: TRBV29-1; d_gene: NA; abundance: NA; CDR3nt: TGCAGCGTTGAAGCAGGAAGGAACACTGAAGCTTTCTTT; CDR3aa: CSVEAGRNTEAFF
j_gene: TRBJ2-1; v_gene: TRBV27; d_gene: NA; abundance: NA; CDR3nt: TGTGCCAGCAGTTTCGGGACAAATGAGCAGTTCTTC; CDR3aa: CASSFGTNEQFF
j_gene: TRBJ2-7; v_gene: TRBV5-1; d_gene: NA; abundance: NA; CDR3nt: TGCGCCAGCAGCTGGGGGACACCAATCTCCTACGAGCAGTACTTC; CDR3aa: CASSWGTPISYEQYF
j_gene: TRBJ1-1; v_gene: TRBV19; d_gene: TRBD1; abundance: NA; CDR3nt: TGTGCCAGCTCAAATAGGGACAGGGAGGATCGGGACACTGAAGCTTTCTTT; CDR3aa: CASSNRDREDRDTEAFF
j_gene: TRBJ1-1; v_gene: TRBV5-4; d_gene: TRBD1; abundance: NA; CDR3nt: TGTGCCAGCAGCAGACAGGGCTTGAACACTGAAGCTTTCTTT; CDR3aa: CASSRQGLNTEAFF
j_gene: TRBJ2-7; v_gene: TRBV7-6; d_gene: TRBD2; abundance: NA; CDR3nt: TGTGCCAGCAGCTCGCTAGCGGGAGCCGGATACGAGCAGTACTTC; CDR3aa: CASSSLAGAGYEQYF
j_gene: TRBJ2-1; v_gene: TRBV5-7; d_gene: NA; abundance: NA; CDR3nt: TGTGCCAGCAGCTGGGGCCTAACTCTCAATGAGCAGTTCTTC; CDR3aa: CASSWGLTLNEQFF
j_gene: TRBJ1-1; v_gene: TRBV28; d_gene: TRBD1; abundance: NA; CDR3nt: TGTGCCAGCGAAGCAGGGGGCGCCCCTCGAGAAGCTTTCTTT; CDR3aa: CASEAGGAPREAFF
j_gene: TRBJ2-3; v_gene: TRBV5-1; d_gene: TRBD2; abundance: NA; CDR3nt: TGCGCCAGCAGCTTGGAAGCGGGAGTGGCAGATACGCAGTATTTT; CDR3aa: CASSLEAGVADTQYF
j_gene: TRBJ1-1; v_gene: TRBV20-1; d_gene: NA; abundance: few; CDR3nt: TGCAGTGCTATCAGGGCTGAAGCTTTCTTT; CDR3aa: CSAIRAEAFF
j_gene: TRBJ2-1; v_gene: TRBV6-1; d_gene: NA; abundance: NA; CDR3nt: TGTGCCAGCAGTGGCCAGGTATTCTCCTACAATGAGCAGTTCTTC; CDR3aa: CASSGQVFSYNEQFF
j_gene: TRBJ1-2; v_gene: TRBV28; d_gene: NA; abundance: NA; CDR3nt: TGTGCCAGCAGTGTTGGACAGCACTATGGCTACACCTTC; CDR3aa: CASSVGQHYGYTF
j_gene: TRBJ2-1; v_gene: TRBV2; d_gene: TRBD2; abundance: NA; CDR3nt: TGTGCCAGCAGTCCTGGGACTAGCGGTTACAATGAGCAGTTCTTC; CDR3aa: CASSPGTSGYNEQFF
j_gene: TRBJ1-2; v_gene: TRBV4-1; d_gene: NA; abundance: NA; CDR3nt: TGCGCCAGCAGCCAAGAGGAGGGGAGCTATGGCTACACCTTC; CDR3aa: CASSQEEGSYGYTF
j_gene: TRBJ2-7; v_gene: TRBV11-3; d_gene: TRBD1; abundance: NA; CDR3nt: TGTGCCAGCGGAATTCGGGACAGGGGAACCGGTTACGAGCAGTACTTC; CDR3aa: CASGIRDRGTGYEQYF
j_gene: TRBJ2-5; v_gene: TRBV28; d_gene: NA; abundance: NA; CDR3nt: TGTGCCAGCAGTCTCCTCTCCAGCGTTCAAGAGACCCAGTACTTC; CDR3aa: CASSLLSSVQETQYF
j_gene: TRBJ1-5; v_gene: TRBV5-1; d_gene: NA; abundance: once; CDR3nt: TGCGCCAGCAGCTTACAGGGTAATAGCAATCAGCCCCAGCATTTT; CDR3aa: CASSLQGNSNQPQHF
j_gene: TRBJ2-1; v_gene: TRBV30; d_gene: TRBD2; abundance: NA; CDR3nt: TGTGCCTGGAGTGTCCTAGCGGGAGTTGCGAATGAGCAGTTCTTC; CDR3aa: CAWSVLAGVANEQFF
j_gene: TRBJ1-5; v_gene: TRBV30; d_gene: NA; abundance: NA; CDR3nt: TGTGCCTGGAGTGCGACAGGTTTGGGGAATCAGCCCCAGCATTTT; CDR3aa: CAWSATGLGNQPQHF
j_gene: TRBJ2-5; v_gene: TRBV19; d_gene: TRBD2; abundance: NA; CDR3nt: TGTGCCAGTAGATCGGTGGCGGGAGGACAGACCCAGTACTTC; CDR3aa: CASRSVAGGQTQYF
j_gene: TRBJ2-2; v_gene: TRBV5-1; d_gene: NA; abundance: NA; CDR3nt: TGCGCCAGCAGCGTGGGACTGAACACCGGGGAGCTGTTTTTT; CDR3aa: CASSVGLNTGELFF
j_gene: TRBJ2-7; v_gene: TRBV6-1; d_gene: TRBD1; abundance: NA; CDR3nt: TGTGCCAGCAGTGAATTTGTGACAGGGGAGTACTTC; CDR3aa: CASSEFVTGEYF
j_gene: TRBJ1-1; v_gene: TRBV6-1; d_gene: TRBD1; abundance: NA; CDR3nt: TGTGCCAGCAGATCGGGACAGTACACTGAAGCTTTCTTT; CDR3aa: CASRSGQYTEAFF
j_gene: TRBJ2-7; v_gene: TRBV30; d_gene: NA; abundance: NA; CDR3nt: TGTGCCTGGAGTGTACCCGGGACTGTTCTTTACGAGCAGTACTTC; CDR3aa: CAWSVPGTVLYEQYF
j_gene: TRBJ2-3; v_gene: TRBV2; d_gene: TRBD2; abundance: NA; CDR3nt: TGTGCCAGCTCTTACGTTATCCCAAAGCCGGGACTAGCGGGCACAGATACGCAGTATTTT; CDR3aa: CASSYVIPKPGLAGTDTQYF